Each of the 15 T cell receptor beta chains below was sequenced from the same sample in a study of T cell responses to AZD1222 COVID-19 vaccine. Produced via immunoSEQ multiplex PCR; TCRdb's table is partial and in-frame only. This sample has under 200,000 clones, with around 90% found just once. This specimen was peripheral blood, taken on day 0 of AZD1222 vaccination. The receptors originated from an adult in good health.

V is TRBV19 and J is TRBJ1-5; no clear D gene. The CDR3 contains 15 residues. Trimming took 11 bases from V and 1 from J, leaving 18 bases between them. Germline CDR1 and CDR2: LNHDA and SQIVND (reference sequence). The CDR3: CACSQSWQSNQPQHF. The CDR3 nucleotides read TGTGCCTGTTCCCAGTCCTGGCAGAGCAATCAGCCCCAGCATTTT. The full variable domain, with the rest looked up from reference TRBV19 and TRBJ1-5, is DGGITQSPKYLFRKEGQNVTLSCEQNLNHDAMYWYRQDPGQGLRLIYYSQIVNDFQKGDIAEGYSVSREKKESFPLTVTSAQKNPTAFYLCACSQSWQSNQPQHFGDGTRLSIL.

The rearrangement uses TRBV2 and TRBJ2-2; D is possibly TRBD1 (5 bases). The CDR3 loop spans 15 amino acids. V lost 4 bases, J lost 2 bases, and 11 bases lay in between. Germline loops: CDR1 SNHLY, CDR2 FYNNEI. This CDR3 is CASSARQGNTGELFF. CDR3 coding DNA: TGTGCCAGCAGTGCAAGGCAGGGTAACACCGGGGAGCTGTTTTTT.

This chain links TRBV29-1 with TRBJ1-1; TRBD1 might be the D (6 bases). Germline CDR1 SQVTM, CDR2 ANQGSEA. The CDR3 spans 13 residues. V was pared by 2 bases and J by 6 bases, with 13 bases between. The CDR3 protein is CSVEITGRAEAFF. The CDR3 DNA reads as TGCAGCGTTGAAATCACAGGGCGCGCTGAAGCTTTCTTT.

This clone was picked up one time. The chain couples TRBV3-1 (or the pseudogene TRBV3-2) to TRBJ2-6; D unresolved. The V and J ends lost 1 base and 2 bases respectively, with 6 bases between them. There are 15 residues in the CDR3. The germline CDR1 and CDR2 sequences are LGHDT and YNNKEL (reference sequence). The CDR3 sequence is CASSQGGTGANVLTF. The CDR3 nucleotides are TGTGCCAGCAGCCAAGGGGGAACTGGGGCCAACGTCCTGACTTTC.

This CDR3 reads CASSSRQGRNYGYTF. CDR3 coding DNA: TGTGCCAGCAGTTCTCGACAGGGTAGGAACTATGGCTACACCTTC. The gene calls are TRBV6-5 and TRBJ1-2; the match to TRBD1 covers 7 bases. Per the germline V gene, CDR1 is MNHEY and CDR2 is SVGAGI. Losses at the gene ends were 4 bases for V and 2 bases for J; bases not matched to a gene: 7. This CDR3 comprises 15 residues.

The J gene is TRBJ2-7, the V gene TRBV18, with TRBD1 matching 7 bases. Germline V lookup: CDR1 KGHSH, CDR2 LQKENI. Trimming took 3 bases from V and 2 from J; bases not matched to a gene: 4. This CDR3 region has 14 residues. The CDR3 coding sequence is TGTGCCAGCTCACCGACAGGGAAAACCTACGAGCAGTACTTC. Its translation: CASSPTGKTYEQYF.

V usage is TRBV11-2 and J usage is TRBJ2-3, with D hard to call. V gave up 1 base and J gave up 0 bases, with 11 bases separating them. CDR3 length: 16 residues. CDR1 SGHAT and CDR2 FQNNGV come from the germline V gene. CDR3 bases: TGTGCCAGCAGCTTAGCACAGCTTAAAAGCACAGATACGCAGTATTTT. It specifies CASSLAQLKSTDTQYF. The full variable domain, completed using reference TRBV11-2 and TRBJ2-3, is EAGVAQSPRYKIIEKRQSVAFWCNPISGHATLYWYQQILGQGPKLLIQFQNNGVVDDSQLPKDRFSAERLKGVDSTLKIQPAKLEDSAVYLCASSLAQLKSTDTQYFGPGTRLTVL.

The chain uses TRBV3-1 (or the pseudogene TRBV3-2) and TRBJ2-7; 10 bases are a match to TRBD1. The V segment lost 4 bases and the J segment 4 bases; nucleotides outside the gene matches: 4. The length of the CDR3 is 14 residues. The germline CDR1 and CDR2 sequences are LGHDT and YNNKEL (reference sequence). CDR3 amino acids: CASSRLGQGYEQYF. CDR3 DNA: TGTGCCAGCAGCCGCCTGGGACAGGGGTACGAGCAGTACTTC.

J is TRBJ2-5 and V is TRBV7-2; 7 nucleotides line up with TRBD2. In germline, CDR1 is SGHTA, CDR2 FQGNSA. The CDR3 sequence is 15 residues long. The trim removed 7 bases at V and 2 bases at J, leaving 10 bases unmatched. CDR3 region: CASTTPGLPQETQYF. The CDR3 DNA reads TGTGCCAGCACAACCCCGGGACTACCTCAAGAGACCCAGTACTTC.

The chain couples TRBV5-1 to TRBJ2-7, with 8 bases identical to TRBD2. Losses at the gene ends were 9 bases for V and 2 bases for J; bases not matched to a gene: 7. Germline CDR1 and CDR2: SGHRS and YFSETQ. This CDR3 region has 13 residues. In nucleotides, the CDR3 is TGCGCCACCTCGAGCGGGAGCCCCTACGAGCAGTACTTC. This gives the protein CATSSGSPYEQYF.

This clone has a single count. The chain is built from TRBV5-1 and TRBJ2-5; a weak D match, TRBD2 (5 bases). The CDR3 is 13 residues long. Deletions cut 3 bases from V and 0 bases from J, with 6 bases between. The germline V gene encodes CDR1 SGHRS and CDR2 YFSETQ. As DNA, the CDR3 is TGCGCCAGCAGCTCGGGGTACCAAGAGACCCAGTACTTC. Amino acids: CASSSGYQETQYF.

DNA of the CDR3: TGTGCCAGCAGCCAGGCACTAGCGGGGTATTACAATGAGCAGTTCTTC. Its protein is CASSQALAGYYNEQFF. This rearrangement joins TRBV3-1 (or the pseudogene TRBV3-2) to TRBJ2-1; 10 nucleotides match TRBD2. Losses at the gene ends were 3 bases for V and 4 bases for J; bases not matched to a gene: 6. This CDR3 region has 16 residues. Germline CDR1 LGHDT, CDR2 YNNKEL (reference sequence).

V gene TRBV7-9 combines with J gene TRBJ1-2, with D unresolved. There are 13 residues in the CDR3. V was clipped by 5 bases and J by 4 bases, with 11 bases between them. The germline V gene has CDR1 SEHNR and CDR2 FQNEAQ (reference sequence). The CDR3 region is CASSQGTAYGYTF. CDR3 in DNA: TGTGCCAGCAGCCAAGGTACTGCCTATGGCTACACCTTC.

The CDR3, as DNA: TGTGCCAGCAGCCAGATAGGCGGTAACACTGAAGCTTTCTTT. It yields the protein CASSQIGGNTEAFF. The chain couples TRBV7-9 to TRBJ1-1; no definite D call. This CDR3 region has 14 residues. Germline CDR1 reads SEHNR; CDR2 reads FQNEAQ (reference sequence). V lost 5 bases, J lost 2 bases, and 12 bases lay in between. The entire variable domain, with the rest obtained from reference TRBV7-9 and TRBJ1-1, is as follows: DTGVSQNPRHKITKRGQNVTFRCDPISEHNRLYWYRQTLGQGPEFLTYFQNEAQLEKSRLLSDRFSAERPKGSFSTLEIQRTEQGDSAMYLCASSQIGGNTEAFFGQGTRLTVV.

The chain uses TRBV19 and TRBJ1-2; D is unclear. V gave up 0 bases and J gave up 1 base, with 15 bases separating them. Germline assignment: CDR1 LNHDA and CDR2 SQIVND (reference sequence). The length of the CDR3 is 17 residues. CDR3: CASSIDRARAVNYGYTF. CDR3 sequence (DNA): TGTGCCAGTAGTATAGATCGGGCTCGAGCAGTTAACTATGGCTACACCTTC.